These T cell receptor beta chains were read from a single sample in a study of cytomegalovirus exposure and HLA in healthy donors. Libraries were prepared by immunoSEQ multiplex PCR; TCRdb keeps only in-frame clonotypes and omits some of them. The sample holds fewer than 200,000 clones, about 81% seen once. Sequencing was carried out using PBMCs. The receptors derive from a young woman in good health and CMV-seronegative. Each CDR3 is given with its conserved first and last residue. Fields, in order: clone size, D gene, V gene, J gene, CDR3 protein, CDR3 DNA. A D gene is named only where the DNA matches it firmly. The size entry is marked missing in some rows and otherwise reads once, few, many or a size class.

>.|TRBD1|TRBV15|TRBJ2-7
CATSSRDSPYEQYF
TGTGCCACCAGCAGCCGGGACAGTCCCTACGAGCAGTACTTC
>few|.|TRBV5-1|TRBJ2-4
CASSPGTTLAKNIQYF
TGCGCCAGCAGCCCTGGGACAACCCTAGCCAAAAACATTCAGTACTTC
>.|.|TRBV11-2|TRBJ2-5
CASSLDGGVGETQYF
TGTGCCAGCAGCTTAGATGGAGGCGTGGGGGAGACCCAGTACTTC
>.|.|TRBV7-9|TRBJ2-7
CASSSSGSSYEQYF
TGTGCCAGCAGCTCGTCCGGGAGCTCCTACGAGCAGTACTTC
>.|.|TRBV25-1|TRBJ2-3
CASSEYTGARGDTQYF
TGTGCCAGCAGTGAATATACGGGAGCTCGAGGGGATACGCAGTATTTT
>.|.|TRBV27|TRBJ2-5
CASSVQGRGETQYF
TGTGCCAGCAGTGTCCAGGGGCGAGGAGAGACCCAGTACTTC
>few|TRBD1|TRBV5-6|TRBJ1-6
CASSLGPGTVRSSPLHF
TGTGCCAGCAGCTTGGGTCCCGGGACAGTCCGGAGTTCACCCCTCCACTTT
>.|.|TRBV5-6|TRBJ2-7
CASSLQGNYEQYF
TGTGCCAGCAGCTTGCAGGGTAACTACGAGCAGTACTTC
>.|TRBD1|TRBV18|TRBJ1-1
CASSEKTLGQGNTEAFF
TGTGCCAGCTCCGAAAAAACGTTGGGACAGGGTAACACTGAAGCTTTCTTT
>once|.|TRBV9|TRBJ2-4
CASSGPPGRGRRNIQYF
TGTGCCAGCAGCGGCCCCCCCGGAAGGGGGAGAAGGAACATTCAGTACTTC
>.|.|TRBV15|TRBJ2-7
CATGAIYSYEQYF
TGTGCCACCGGGGCAATCTATTCCTACGAGCAGTACTTC
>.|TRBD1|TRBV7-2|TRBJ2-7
CASSLAGTGVYEQYF
TGTGCCAGCAGCTTAGCAGGGACAGGGGTCTACGAGCAGTACTTC
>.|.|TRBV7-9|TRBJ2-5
CSSSLRSGQETQYF
TGTTCCAGCAGCTTACGTAGCGGCCAGGAGACCCAGTACTTC
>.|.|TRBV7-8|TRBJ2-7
CASSTLQGSYEQYF
TGTGCCAGCAGCACCTTACAGGGTTCCTACGAGCAGTACTTC
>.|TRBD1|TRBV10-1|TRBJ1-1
CASSENHSTGGESDRTEAFF
TGCGCCAGCAGTGAGAACCACTCGACAGGGGGCGAAAGTGATAGGACTGAAGCTTTCTTT
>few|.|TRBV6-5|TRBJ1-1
CASSSGQMNTEAFF
TGTGCCAGCAGTTCAGGGCAGATGAACACTGAAGCTTTCTTT
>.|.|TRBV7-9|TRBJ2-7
CASSGGTGEQYF
TGTGCCAGCAGCGGCGGGACGGGCGAGCAGTACTTC
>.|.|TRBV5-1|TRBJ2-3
CASSLEEVQYF
TGCGCCAGCAGCTTGGAGGAGGTTCAGTATTTT
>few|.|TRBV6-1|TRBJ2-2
CASSEIRGYGELFF
TGTGCCAGCAGTGAAATTCGGGGGTACGGGGAGCTGTTTTTT
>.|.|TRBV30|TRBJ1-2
CAWSVAGTLSGYTF
TGTGCCTGGAGTGTTGCTGGGACACTCTCCGGCTACACCTTC
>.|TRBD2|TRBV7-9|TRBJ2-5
CASSLVGLVETQYF
TGTGCCAGCAGCTTAGTGGGACTAGTTGAGACCCAGTACTTC
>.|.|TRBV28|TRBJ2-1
CASSLWPAAYNEQFF
TGTGCCAGCAGTTTATGGCCAGCGGCCTACAATGAGCAGTTCTTC
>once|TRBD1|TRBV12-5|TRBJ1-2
CASGGPRGRFYGYTF
TGTGCTAGTGGGGGACCCAGGGGGCGGTTCTATGGCTACACCTTC
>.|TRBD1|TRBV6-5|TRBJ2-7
CASRSYGTGKYEQYF
TGTGCCAGCAGATCCTATGGGACAGGGAAATACGAGCAGTACTTC
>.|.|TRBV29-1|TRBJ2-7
CSVSGDEQYF
TGCAGCGTTTCGGGGGACGAGCAGTACTTC
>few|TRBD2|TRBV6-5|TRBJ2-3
CASSLAGGPDTQYF
TGTGCCAGCAGTTTAGCGGGGGGTCCAGATACGCAGTATTTT
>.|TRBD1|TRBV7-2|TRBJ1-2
CASSYQGQLFSGYTF
TGTGCCAGCAGCTACCAGGGACAGCTTTTTTCTGGCTACACCTTC
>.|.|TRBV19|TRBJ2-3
CASSIGGGSTDTQYF
TGTGCCAGTAGTATCGGCGGGGGCTCCACAGATACGCAGTATTTT
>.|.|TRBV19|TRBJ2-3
CASTRRGVTDTQYF
TGTGCCAGTACCCGACGCGGGGTCACAGATACGCAGTATTTT
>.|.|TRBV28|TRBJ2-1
CASNGAVWEQFF
TGTGCCAGCAACGGAGCTGTCTGGGAGCAGTTCTTC
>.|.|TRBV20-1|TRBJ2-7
CSARGYYEQYF
TGCAGTGCTAGAGGCTACTACGAGCAGTACTTC
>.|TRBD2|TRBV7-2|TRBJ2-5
CASSRTSDQETQYF
TGTGCCAGCAGCCGAACTAGCGACCAAGAGACCCAGTACTTC
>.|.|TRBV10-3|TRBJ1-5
CAISESGGLQPQHF
TGTGCCATCAGTGAGTCGGGGGGTCTTCAGCCCCAGCATTTT